These 18 T cell receptor beta chains were sequenced from one sample in a study of OX40 agonist ivuxolimab in advanced cancers. The assay was immunoSEQ multiplex PCR, and TCRdb's table has in-frame clones only and misses some. The top ten hold approximately 4.3% of the sample, which has around 31,000 clones, approximately 90% seen once. The input for sequencing was CD4+ or CD8+ T cells sorted from blood, taken in a trial of the OX40 agonist ivuxolimab. Receptors were obtained from an adult with an advanced solid tumor such as melanoma, head and neck, liver or kidney cancer.

In this sample, this clone turned up once. At one end, the junction sequence differs from germline, possibly due to a read error. The V gene is TRBV6-1, the J gene TRBJ1-1; D call uncertain. The length of the CDR3 is 16 residues. From germline, CDR1 is MNHNS and CDR2 SASEGT. CDR3 nucleotides: TGTGCCATCAGTGACCTCAACTTGGGCGGGTCCACTGAAGCTTTCTTT. Translation gives CAISDLNLGGSTEAFF.

The genes are TRBV19 and TRBJ1-1; 10 bases agree with TRBD1. The V segment lost 0 bases and the J segment 4 bases; nucleotides outside the gene matches: 5. This CDR3 has 16 amino acids. In germline, CDR1 is LNHDA, CDR2 SQIVND (reference sequence). Written as DNA, the CDR3 is TGTGCCAGTAGTATAGACGGGACAGGGGTTCTCACTGAAGCTTTCTTT. This sequence encodes CASSIDGTGVLTEAFF.

On this clone itself: An end of the junction does not agree with germline; a read error may underlie this. The chain is built from TRBV2 and TRBJ1-1, with no clear D. This CDR3 region has 14 residues. CDR1 is SNHLY, CDR2 FYNNEI, per germline. The CDR3 nucleotides are TGTGCCAGCAGTGAACCAGGCCCGAACGCTGAAGCTTTCTTT. It specifies CASSEPGPNAEAFF.

This clone was observed once. The CDR3 bases are TGTGCCAGCAGCTCTGCGCGACGGCCTAGCACAGATACGCAGTATTTT. This gives the protein CASSSARRPSTDTQYF. The genes are TRBV13 and TRBJ2-3, with D unclear. Germline values: CDR1 PRHDT, CDR2 FYEKMQ (reference sequence). This CDR3 spans 16 amino acids. Deletions cut 4 bases from V and 0 bases from J, with 14 bases between.

The chain is built from TRBV4-2 and TRBJ1-4; D is possibly TRBD1 (5 bases). The V gene lost 0 bases and the J gene lost 2 bases, with 10 bases spanning the gap. Germline lookup yields CDR1 LGHNA and CDR2 YNFKEQ. CDR3 size: 16 residues. In DNA, the CDR3 is TGTGCCAGCAGCCAAGAACGTGGGGACACTAATGAAAAACTGTTTTTT. Its protein product is CASSQERGDTNEKLFF.

This chain uses TRBV7-8 with TRBJ2-1, with D perhaps matching TRBD2 (5 bases). Trimming cost V 5 bases and J 3 bases, with 14 bases left between them. CDR1 is SGHVS and CDR2 is FQNEAQ in the germline V gene. CDR3 length equals 15 residues. The CDR3 loop is CASSPTGVVYNEQFF. As DNA, the CDR3 is TGTGCCAGCAGCCCCACCGGGGTTGTCTACAATGAGCAGTTCTTC.

J is TRBJ2-1 and V is TRBV29-1; the D is unclear. Germline V lookup: CDR1 SQVTM, CDR2 ANQGSEA. The CDR3 consists of 12 residues. Trimming left V 3 bases short and J 4 bases short, with 7 bases between. The CDR3 region has the DNA TGCAGCGTTGACGCCCGGTACAATGAGCAGTTCTTC. Protein sequence: CSVDARYNEQFF.

This rearrangement joins TRBV6-1 to TRBJ1-1; D call uncertain. The V gene lost 0 bases and the J gene lost 0 bases, with 14 bases spanning the gap. Germline-derived CDR1 and CDR2 are MNHNS and SASEGT. CDR3 length equals 17 residues. This chain's CDR3 is CASSEALPTWMNTEAFF. The CDR3 DNA is TGTGCCAGCAGTGAAGCGTTACCAACCTGGATGAACACTGAAGCTTTCTTT.

The V gene is TRBV27, the J gene TRBJ2-1; D unresolved. The CDR3 is 11 residues long. The V end was cut by 5 bases, the J end by 10 bases, with 9 bases between. Germline values: CDR1 MNHEY, CDR2 SMNVEV (reference sequence). The CDR3 sequence is CASSQASEQFF. The DNA of the CDR3 is TGTGCCAGCAGTCAAGCGAGCGAGCAGTTCTTC.

In its sample, this clone was seen once. The chain combines TRBV21-1 with TRBJ2-7; the DNA was not used to check the table's D call, TRBD1. TRBV21-1 is an annotated pseudogene. The CDR3 totals 16 residues. In DNA, the CDR3 is TGTGCCAGCAGCTGCCCTCGGACAGGGGTTTTTTACGAGCAGTACGTC. This translates into CASSCPRTGVFYEQYV.

The gene calls are TRBV7-2 and TRBJ2-7; 9 nucleotides line up with TRBD2. V dropped 1 base and J dropped 3; count of bases not matched to a gene: 10. The CDR3 runs 17 residues. Germline V CDR1 and CDR2: SGHTA, FQGNSA. CDR3 nucleotides: TGTGCCAGCAGCTTAGGGGCGGGAGGGCCGTTGGTCTACGAGCAGTACTTC. It translates to CASSLGAGGPLVYEQYF.

This chain links TRBV28 with TRBJ1-2; 10 bases agree with TRBD1. This CDR3 has 14 amino acids. The ends lost 9 bases at V and 7 bases at J; junction bases unmatched: 11. In germline, CDR1 is MDHEN, CDR2 SYDVKM. CDR3 in amino acids: CASRDRGAGFGYTF. The CDR3 DNA reads TGTGCCAGTCGGGACAGGGGCGCGGGTTTTGGCTACACCTTC.

The rearrangement uses TRBV27 and TRBJ2-3, with a possible D match to TRBD2 (5 bases). Germline values: CDR1 MNHEY, CDR2 SMNVEV (reference sequence). Deletions cut 7 bases from V and 4 bases from J, with 12 bases between. This CDR3 region has 13 residues. The CDR3 nucleotides read TGTGCCAGCACCTCGCTTAGCGCAGATACGCAGTATTTT. It is translated as CASTSLSADTQYF.

V and J are TRBV5-8 and TRBJ1-4; 7 bases match TRBD1. The V and J ends lost 2 bases and 7 bases, in that order; junction bases with no gene match: 5. Germline V lookup: CDR1 SGHTS, CDR2 YDEGEE. The CDR3 sequence is 14 residues long. The chain's CDR3 is CASSFRGSIEKLFF. The CDR3 DNA sequence: TGTGCCAGCAGCTTCAGGGGGAGTATTGAAAAACTGTTTTTT.

V usage is TRBV6-1 and J usage is TRBJ1-5; 9 bases are a match to TRBD1. V dropped 4 bases and J dropped 6; count of bases not matched to a gene: 7. Germline CDR1 is MNHNS and CDR2 is SASEGT. CDR3 length equals 15 residues. The CDR3 bases are TGTGCCAGCAGTGGTCTAAACAGGGGGCTTCAGCCCCAGCATTTT. Protein sequence: CASSGLNRGLQPQHF.

The chain uses TRBV4-1 and TRBJ2-5, with D possibly being TRBD2 (5 bases). The germline V gene encodes CDR1 MGHRA and CDR2 YSYEKL. The CDR3 has 15 residues. With 2 bases removed from V and 4 bases from J, the gap between germline ends came to 14 bases. This CDR3 reads CASSQRRGGGETQYF. The CDR3 DNA follows: TGCGCCAGCAGCCAACGGCGAGGAGGAGGAGAGACCCAGTACTTC.

With respect to this clone: Sequence at one end of the junction differs from germline and may be a read error. The chain carries TRBV7-9 and TRBJ2-1; 13 bases match TRBD2. This CDR3 spans 19 amino acids. Per the germline V gene, CDR1 is SEHNR and CDR2 is FQNEAQ (reference sequence). This CDR3 reads CASSLAVFRTSGSYYEQFF. Written as DNA, the CDR3 is TGTGCCAGCAGCTTAGCGGTATTCAGGACTAGCGGGAGCTACTATGAGCAGTTCTTC.

The rearrangement links TRBV19 to TRBJ1-1; a possible D gene is TRBD1 (5 bases). V was clipped by 3 bases and J by 5 bases, with 13 bases between them. The germline gives CDR1 LNHDA, CDR2 SQIVND (reference sequence). The CDR3 runs to 14 residues. The CDR3 nucleotides read TGTGCCAGTAGTATGTCGGCGGGGGGAACTGAAGCTTTCTTT. It is translated as CASSMSAGGTEAFF.